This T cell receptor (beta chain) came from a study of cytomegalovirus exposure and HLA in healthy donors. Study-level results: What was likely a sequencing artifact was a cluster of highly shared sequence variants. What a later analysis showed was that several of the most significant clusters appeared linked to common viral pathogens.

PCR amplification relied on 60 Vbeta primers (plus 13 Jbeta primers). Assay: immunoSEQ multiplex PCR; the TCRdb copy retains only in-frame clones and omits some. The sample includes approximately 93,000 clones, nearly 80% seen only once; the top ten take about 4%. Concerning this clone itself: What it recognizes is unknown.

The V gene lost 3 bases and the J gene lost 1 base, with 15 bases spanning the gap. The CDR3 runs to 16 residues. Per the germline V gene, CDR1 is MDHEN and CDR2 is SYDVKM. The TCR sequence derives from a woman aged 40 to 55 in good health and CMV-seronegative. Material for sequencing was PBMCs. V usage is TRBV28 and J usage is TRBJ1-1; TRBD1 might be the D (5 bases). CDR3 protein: CASSFPTRAGNTEAFF. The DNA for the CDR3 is TGTGCCAGCAGTTTTCCCACCAGGGCCGGGAACACTGAAGCTTTCTTT.